This T cell receptor beta chain was documented in a study of cytomegalovirus exposure and HLA in healthy donors listed by TCRdb under 2017. Describing the broader study: According to a later analysis, the roughly 120 validation repertoires were produced on the same platform as the 700 or so repertoires of the first cohort. The aim of the study was to test whether cataloging public T cell receptors could identify signatures of past pathogen exposure. Besides the first cohort of about 730 subjects, a separate validation cohort made up of roughly 130 different subjects was used. To predict cytomegalovirus infection status, the study combined high-throughput TCR immunosequencing, statistical association of individual TCRs with disease status, and machine learning. General findings and caveats noted by the study authors: The validation cohort had no HLA typing available for a later analysis, so co-occurrence within that cohort was assessed over all 110 or so repertoires. According to the authors, the approach could potentially be generalized to other disease states and immunological phenotypes. In a later analysis, TCRs clustered in the first cohort were found to also tend to co-occur in the roughly 120 validation repertoires, with roughly 93% of cluster scores above 0. While some public TCRs were present in many individuals, most TCR sequences turned up only very rarely across donors. A few of the identified cytomegalovirus-associated TCR beta chains were confirmed in vitro to be specific for cytomegalovirus antigens. The classifier was reported to diagnose cytomegalovirus status with high specificity and sensitivity in both the original and validation cohorts. The study listed approximately 150 TCR beta chains as associated with cytomegalovirus.

Separate from the roughly 650-subject first cohort, the validation cohort of 95 to 150 subjects was the group to which the donors belonged. The CDR3 has 11 amino acids, counting the end cysteine and phenylalanine. The kept DNA is CDR3 alone, 33 bases in frame from the first base. The V and J ends are trimmed by 0 bases and 7 bases, leaving 4 bases between them. CDR1 and CDR2 were assigned from the germline V gene as SGDLS and YYNGEE. Library prep was done by the immunoSEQ multiplex PCR assay. The authors processed their data as follows. To diagnose cytomegalovirus status from the catalog of TCR beta chain sequences, a statistical classification framework was built. In its TCRdb copy, this immuneACCESS table keeps in-frame sequences only and misses some clones. Where compared with another copy, unresolved V genes explain less than half of these, and the others have no known cause. The DNA gave D and trimming, while V, J and clone size come from that table. In all, the sample holds some 130,000 clones, and around nine tenths of those were seen once. Of the sample, 1.4% falls within the top ten clones.

In the case of this clone: Its recognized antigen is unknown. No base quality values were provided; no much bigger clone lies one nucleotide off.

The sample consisted of PBMCs. This TCR was sampled from a man aged 30 to 39 in good health and CMV-seronegative. The chain couples TRBV9 to TRBJ1-2; no D gene call is confident. Here the CDR3 is given as CASSVAGGYTF. Read as DNA, the sequence is TGTGCCAGCAGCGTAGCGGGTGGCTACACCTTC.